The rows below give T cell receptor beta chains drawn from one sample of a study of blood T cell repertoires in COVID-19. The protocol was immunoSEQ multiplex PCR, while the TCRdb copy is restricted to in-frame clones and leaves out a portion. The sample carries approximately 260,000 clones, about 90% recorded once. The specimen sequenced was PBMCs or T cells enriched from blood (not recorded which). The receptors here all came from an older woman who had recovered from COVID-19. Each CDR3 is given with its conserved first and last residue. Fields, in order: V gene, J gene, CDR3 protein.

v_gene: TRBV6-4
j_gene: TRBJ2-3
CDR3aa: CASSDSRGALTDTQYF

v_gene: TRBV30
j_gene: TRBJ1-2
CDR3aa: CACLRGPSDGYTF

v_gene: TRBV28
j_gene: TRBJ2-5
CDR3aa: CASSLRGVQETQYF

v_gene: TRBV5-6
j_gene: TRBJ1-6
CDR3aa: CASSDPPPGESPLHF

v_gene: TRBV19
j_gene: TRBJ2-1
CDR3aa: CASSTRPSQSYNEQFF

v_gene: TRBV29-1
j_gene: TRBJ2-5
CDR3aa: CSVSGEETQYF

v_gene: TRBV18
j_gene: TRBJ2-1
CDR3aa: CASSPPASGGDEQFF

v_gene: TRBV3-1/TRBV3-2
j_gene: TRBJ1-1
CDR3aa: CASSQGERLANTEAFF

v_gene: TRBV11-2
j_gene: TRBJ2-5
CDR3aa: CASSFSRQETQYF

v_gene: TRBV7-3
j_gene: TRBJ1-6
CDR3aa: CASSHTNSPLHF

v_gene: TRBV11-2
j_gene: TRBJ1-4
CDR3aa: CASSAKGLTNEKLFF

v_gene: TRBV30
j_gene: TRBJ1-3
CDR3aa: CAWSTWTGVAGNTIYF

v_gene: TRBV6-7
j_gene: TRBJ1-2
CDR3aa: CASSYSKRFYGYTF

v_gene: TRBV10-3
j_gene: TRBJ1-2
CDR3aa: CAITGQGVSYGYTF

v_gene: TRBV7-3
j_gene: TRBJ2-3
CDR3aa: CASSLIPTGGGTDTQYF

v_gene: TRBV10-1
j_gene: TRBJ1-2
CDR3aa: CASSGTGTLNNYGYTF

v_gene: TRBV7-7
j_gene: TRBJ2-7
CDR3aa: CASSVGRGGEQYF

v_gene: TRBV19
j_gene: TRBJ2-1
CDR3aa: CASSMDGENNEQFF

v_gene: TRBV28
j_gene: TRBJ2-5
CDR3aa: CASSPEGLAHQETQYF

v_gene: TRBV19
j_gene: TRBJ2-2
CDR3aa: CASGDIGELFF

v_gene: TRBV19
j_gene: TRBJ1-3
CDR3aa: CASSVQNSGNTIYF

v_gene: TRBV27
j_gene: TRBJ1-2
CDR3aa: CASSPMGATYGYTF

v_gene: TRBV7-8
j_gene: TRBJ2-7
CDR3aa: CASSVRVTDYEQYF

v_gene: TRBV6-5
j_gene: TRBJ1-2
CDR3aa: CASSPPGDGYTF

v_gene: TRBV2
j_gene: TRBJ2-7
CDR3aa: CASSEVLGGGPSFYEQYF

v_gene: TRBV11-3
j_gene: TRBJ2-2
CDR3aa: CASRGTGNTGELFF

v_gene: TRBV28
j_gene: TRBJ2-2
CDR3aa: CASSRTSGRAWGTGELFF

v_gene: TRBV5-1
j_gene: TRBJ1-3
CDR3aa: CASSLDPGGGGSGNTIYF

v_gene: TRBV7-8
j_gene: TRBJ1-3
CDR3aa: CASSLDSLGNTIYF

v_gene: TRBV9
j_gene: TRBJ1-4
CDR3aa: CASSVGGSANEKLFF

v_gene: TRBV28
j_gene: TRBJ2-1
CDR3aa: CASSLHGTNSGSEQFF

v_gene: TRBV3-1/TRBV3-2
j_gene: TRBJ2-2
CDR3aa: CASSPTSGLSGELFF

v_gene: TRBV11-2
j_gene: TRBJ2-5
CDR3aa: CASSKDREETQYF